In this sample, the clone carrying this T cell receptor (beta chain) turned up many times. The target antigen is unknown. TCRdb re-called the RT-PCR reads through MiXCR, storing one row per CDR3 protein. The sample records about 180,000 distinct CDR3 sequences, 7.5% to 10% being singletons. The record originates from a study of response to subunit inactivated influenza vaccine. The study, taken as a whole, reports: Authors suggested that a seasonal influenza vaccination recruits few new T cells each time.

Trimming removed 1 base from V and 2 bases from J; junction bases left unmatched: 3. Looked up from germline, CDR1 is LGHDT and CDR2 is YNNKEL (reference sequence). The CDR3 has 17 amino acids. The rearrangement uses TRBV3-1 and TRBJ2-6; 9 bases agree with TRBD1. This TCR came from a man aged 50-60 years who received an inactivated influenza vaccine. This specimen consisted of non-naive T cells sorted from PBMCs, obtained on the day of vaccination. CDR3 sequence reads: CASSQGTGVAGANVLTF. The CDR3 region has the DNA TGTGCCAGCAGCCAAGGGACAGGGGTTGCTGGGGCCAACGTCCTGACTTTC. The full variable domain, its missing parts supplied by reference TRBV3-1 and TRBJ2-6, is DTAVSQTPKYLVTQMGNDKSIKCEQNLGHDTMYWYKQDSKKFLKIMFSYNNKELIINETVPNRFSPKSPDKAHLNLHINSLELGDSAVYFCASSQGTGVAGANVLTFGAGSRLTVL.